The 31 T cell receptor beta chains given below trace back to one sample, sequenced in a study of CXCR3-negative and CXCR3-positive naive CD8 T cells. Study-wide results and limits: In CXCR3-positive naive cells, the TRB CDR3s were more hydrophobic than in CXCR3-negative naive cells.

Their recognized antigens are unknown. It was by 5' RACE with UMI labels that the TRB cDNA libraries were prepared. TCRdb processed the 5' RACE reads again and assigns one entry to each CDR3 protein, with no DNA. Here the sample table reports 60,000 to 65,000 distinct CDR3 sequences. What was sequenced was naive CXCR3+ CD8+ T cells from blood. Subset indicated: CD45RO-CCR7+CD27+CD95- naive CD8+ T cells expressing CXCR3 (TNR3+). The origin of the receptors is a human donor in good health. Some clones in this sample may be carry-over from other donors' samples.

Here the CDR3 reads CSARVRGLNTGELFF. This chain joins TRBV20-1 and TRBJ2-2; TCRdb returns TRBD2, unconfirmable since there is no DNA. The CDR3 has 15 residues. Looked up from germline, CDR1 is DFQATT and CDR2 is SNEGSKA (reference sequence).

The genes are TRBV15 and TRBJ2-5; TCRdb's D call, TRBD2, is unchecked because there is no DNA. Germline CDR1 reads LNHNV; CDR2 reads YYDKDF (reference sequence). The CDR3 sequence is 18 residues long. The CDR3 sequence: CATSSPYSGGPTQETQYF.

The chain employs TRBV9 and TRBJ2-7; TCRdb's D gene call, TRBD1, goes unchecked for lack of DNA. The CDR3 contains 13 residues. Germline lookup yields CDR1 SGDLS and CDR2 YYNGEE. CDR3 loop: CASSMGQSYEQYF.

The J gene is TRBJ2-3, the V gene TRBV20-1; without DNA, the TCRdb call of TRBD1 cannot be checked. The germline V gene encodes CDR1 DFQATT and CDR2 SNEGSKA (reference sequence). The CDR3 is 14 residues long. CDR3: CSARPRDSTDTQYF.

The CDR3 is CASSPPSDSYEQYF. The J gene is TRBJ2-7, the V gene TRBV7-6; TCRdb's assignment of TRBD2 cannot be checked, as there is no DNA. CDR1 SGHVS and CDR2 FNYEAQ come from the germline V gene. This CDR3 comprises 14 residues.

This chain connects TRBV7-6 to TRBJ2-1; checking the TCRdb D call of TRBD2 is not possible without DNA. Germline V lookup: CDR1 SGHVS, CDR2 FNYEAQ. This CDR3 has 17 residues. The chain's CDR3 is CASSLAPRGGQGDEQFF.

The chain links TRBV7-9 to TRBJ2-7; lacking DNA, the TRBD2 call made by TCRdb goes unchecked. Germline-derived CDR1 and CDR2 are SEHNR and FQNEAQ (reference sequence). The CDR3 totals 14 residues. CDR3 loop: CASSLGGLAYEQYF.

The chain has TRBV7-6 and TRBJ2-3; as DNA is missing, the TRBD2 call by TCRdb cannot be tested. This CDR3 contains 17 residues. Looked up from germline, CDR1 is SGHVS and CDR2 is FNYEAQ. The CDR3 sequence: CASSRHRTSGGTDTQYF. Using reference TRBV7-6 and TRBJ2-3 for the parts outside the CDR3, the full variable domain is GAGVSQSPRYKVTKRGQDVALRCDPISGHVSLYWYRQALGQGPEFLTYFNYEAQQDKSGLPNDRFSAERPEGSISTLTIQRTEQRDSAMYRCASSRHRTSGGTDTQYFGPGTRLTVL.

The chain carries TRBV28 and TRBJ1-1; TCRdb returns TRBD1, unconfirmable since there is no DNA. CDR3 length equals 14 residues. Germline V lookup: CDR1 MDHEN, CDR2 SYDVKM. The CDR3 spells CASSLVGRGDEAFF.

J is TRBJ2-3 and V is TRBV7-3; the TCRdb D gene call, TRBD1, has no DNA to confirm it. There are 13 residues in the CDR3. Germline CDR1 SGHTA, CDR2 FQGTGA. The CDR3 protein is CASSLSPPDTQYF.

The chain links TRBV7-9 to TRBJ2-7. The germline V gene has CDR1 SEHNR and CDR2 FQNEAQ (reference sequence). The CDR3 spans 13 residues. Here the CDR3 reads CASSPRTSYEQYF.

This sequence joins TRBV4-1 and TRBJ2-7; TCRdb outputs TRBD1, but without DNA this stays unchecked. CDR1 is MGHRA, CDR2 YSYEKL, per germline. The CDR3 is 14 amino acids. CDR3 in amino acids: CASSQDPQGYEQYF.

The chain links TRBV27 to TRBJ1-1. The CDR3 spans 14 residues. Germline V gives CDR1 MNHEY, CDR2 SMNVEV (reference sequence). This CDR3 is CASSPSPNSREAFF.

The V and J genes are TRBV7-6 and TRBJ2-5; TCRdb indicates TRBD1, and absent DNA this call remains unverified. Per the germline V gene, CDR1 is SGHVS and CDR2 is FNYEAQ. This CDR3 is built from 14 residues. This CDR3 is CASSIGGTGVNQYF. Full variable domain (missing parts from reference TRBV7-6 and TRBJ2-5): GAGVSQSPRYKVTKRGQDVALRCDPISGHVSLYWYRQALGQGPEFLTYFNYEAQQDKSGLPNDRFSAERPEGSISTLTIQRTEQRDSAMYRCASSIGGTGVNQYFGPGTRLLVL.

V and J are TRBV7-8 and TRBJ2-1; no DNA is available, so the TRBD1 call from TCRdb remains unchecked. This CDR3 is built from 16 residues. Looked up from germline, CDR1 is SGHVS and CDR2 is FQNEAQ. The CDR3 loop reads CASSLVGGQVVTEQFF.

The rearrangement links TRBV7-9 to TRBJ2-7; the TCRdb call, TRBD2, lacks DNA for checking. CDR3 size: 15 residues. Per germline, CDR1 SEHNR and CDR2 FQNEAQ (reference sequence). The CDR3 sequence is CASSHGLADLYEQYF.

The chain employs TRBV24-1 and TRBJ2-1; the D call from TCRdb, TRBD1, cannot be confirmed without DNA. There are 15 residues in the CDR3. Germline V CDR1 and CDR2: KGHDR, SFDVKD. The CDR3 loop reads CATSDLQRGQDEQFF.

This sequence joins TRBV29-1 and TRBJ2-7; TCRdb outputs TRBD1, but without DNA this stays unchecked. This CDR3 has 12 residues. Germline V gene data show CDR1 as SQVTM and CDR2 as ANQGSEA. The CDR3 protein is CSVDTGDYEQYF.

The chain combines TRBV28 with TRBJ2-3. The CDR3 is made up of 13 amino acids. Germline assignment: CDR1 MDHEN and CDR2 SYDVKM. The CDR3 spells CASNPTGADTQYF. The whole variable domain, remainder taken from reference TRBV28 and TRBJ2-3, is DVKVTQSSRYLVKRTGEKVFLECVQDMDHENMFWYRQDPGLGLRLIYFSYDVKMKEKGDIPEGYSVSREKKERFSLILESASTNQTSMYLCASNPTGADTQYFGPGTRLTVL.

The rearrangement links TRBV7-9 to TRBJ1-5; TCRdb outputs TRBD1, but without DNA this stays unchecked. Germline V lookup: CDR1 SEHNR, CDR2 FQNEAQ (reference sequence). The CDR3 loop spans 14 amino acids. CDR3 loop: CASSSATVPQPQHF.

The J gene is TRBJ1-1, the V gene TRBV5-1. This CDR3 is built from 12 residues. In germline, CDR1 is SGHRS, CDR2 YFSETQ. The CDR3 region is CASSLAGGEAFF.

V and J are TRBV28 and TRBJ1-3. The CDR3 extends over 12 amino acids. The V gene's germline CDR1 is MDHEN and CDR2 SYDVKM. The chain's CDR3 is CASSLLRNTIYF.

The CDR3 protein is CAWSVRDRDTGELFF. This chain links TRBV30 with TRBJ2-2; the D call from TCRdb, TRBD1, cannot be confirmed without DNA. This CDR3 is built from 15 residues. The germline V gene has CDR1 GTSNPN and CDR2 SVGIG (reference sequence).

CDR3 protein: CASSLFYIEGEKLFF. The chain couples TRBV7-9 to TRBJ1-4. The CDR3 loop spans 15 amino acids. The germline V gene encodes CDR1 SEHNR and CDR2 FQNEAQ (reference sequence).

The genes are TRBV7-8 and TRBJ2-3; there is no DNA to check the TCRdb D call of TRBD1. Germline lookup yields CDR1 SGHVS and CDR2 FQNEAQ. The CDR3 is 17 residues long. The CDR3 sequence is CASSPFTGQGYTDTQYF.

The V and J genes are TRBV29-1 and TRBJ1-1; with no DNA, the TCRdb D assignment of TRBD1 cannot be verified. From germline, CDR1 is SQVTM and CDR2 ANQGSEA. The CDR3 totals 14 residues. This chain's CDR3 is CSVEVPRENTEAFF.

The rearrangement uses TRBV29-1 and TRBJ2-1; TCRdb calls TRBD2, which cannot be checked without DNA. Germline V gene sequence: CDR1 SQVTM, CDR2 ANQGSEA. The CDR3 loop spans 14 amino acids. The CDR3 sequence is CSVEKGLGYNEQFF.

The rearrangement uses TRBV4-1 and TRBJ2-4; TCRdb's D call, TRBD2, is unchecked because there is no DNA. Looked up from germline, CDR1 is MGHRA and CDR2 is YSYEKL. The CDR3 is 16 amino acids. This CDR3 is CASSQEPPGSGMIQYF.

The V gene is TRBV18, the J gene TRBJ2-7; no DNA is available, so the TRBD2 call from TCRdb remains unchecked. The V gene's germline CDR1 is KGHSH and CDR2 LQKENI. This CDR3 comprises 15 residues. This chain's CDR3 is CASSPPRNGGYEQYF. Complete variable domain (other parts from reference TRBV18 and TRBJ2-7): NAGVMQNPRHLVRRRGQEARLRCSPMKGHSHVYWYRQLPEEGLKFMVYLQKENIIDESGMPKERFSAEFPKEGPSILRIQQVVRGDSAAYFCASSPPRNGGYEQYFGPGTRLTVT.

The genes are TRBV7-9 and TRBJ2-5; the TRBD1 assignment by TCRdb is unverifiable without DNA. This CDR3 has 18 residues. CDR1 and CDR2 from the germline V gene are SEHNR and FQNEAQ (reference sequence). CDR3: CASSSSRKDKYYQETQYF.

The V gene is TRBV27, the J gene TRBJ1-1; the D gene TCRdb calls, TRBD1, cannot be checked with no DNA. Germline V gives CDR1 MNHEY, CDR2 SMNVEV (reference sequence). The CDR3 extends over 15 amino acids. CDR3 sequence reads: CASSPDREGNTEAFF.